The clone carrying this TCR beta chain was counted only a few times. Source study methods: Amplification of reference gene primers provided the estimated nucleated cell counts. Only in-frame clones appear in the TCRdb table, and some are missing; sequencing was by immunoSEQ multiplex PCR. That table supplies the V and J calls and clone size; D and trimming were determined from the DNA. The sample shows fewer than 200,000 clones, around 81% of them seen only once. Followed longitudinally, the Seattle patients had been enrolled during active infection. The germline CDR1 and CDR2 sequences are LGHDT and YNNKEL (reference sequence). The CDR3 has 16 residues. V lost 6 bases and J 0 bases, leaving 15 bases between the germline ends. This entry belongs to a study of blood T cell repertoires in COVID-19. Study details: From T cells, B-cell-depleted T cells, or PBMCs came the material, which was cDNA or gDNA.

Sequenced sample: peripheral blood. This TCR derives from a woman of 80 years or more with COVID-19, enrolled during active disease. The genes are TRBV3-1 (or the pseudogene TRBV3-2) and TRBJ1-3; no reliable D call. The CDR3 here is CASRPYSASSGNTIYF. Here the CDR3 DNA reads TGTGCCAGCAGACCCTACAGTGCTTCCTCTGGAAACACCATATATTTT.